These 30 T cell receptor beta chains came from one sample sequenced in a study of T-cell memory formation after mild COVID-19. TCRdb used MiXCR to reprocess the 5' RACE reads, holding one entry per CDR3 protein. This sample has about 340,000 distinct CDR3 sequences; more than 15% occur once, and the top ten carry about a fifth. The sequenced sample consisted of PBMCs or a T cell subset sorted from them (not recorded which). Receptors originate from a man aged 18 to 29 who had mild COVID-19 (a few samples of this study predate the infection). Cell type and time point are not known.

This chain joins TRBV7-2 and TRBJ2-1; D is tentatively TRBD1 or TRBD2 (5 bases each). The CDR3 is 12 amino acids. V gave up 5 bases and J gave up 12 bases, with 14 bases separating them. Germline-derived CDR1 and CDR2 are SGHTA and FQGNSA. CDR3 sequence: CASSSPGQGQFF. The CDR3 DNA reads TGTGCCAGCAGCAGCCCGGGGCAGGGGCAGTTCTTC.

As regards this clonotype: A single base separates this from a much larger clone, so it may be a read error. The gene calls are TRBV5-1 and TRBJ2-3; D is unclear. The CDR3 sequence is 12 residues long. The V end lost 3 bases, the J end lost 4 bases, and 6 bases lay between the germline ends. Germline CDR1 SGHRS, CDR2 YFSETQ. For the CDR3, the DNA is TGCGCCAGCAGCTCGGACGCAGATACGCAGTATTTT. Amino acids: CASSSDADTQYF. The variable domain in full, completed from reference TRBV5-1 and TRBJ2-3, reads KAGVTQTPRYLIKTRGQQVTLSCSPISGHRSVSWYQQTPGQGLQFLFEYFSETQRNKGNFPGRFSGRQFSNSRSEMNVSTLELGDSALYLCASSSDADTQYFGPGTRLTVL.

This clonotype has a count of ten or more. This chain joins TRBV6-6 and TRBJ2-5; D may correspond to TRBD1 or TRBD2 (5 bases each). CDR1 and CDR2 from the germline V gene are MNHNY and SVGAGI (reference sequence). Trimming left V 2 bases short and J 5 bases short, with 18 bases between. The CDR3 covers 16 residues. This chain's CDR3 is CASSYPFGVGLETQYF. CDR3 nucleotide sequence: TGTGCCAGCAGTTACCCCTTCGGGGTGGGGCTTGAGACCCAGTACTTC.

This clonotype has a handful of counts. The rearrangement uses TRBV5-1 and TRBJ2-7; 7 bases agree with TRBD2. V trimming: 4 bases; J trimming: 3 bases; junction bases outside the gene matches: 4. Per germline, CDR1 SGHRS and CDR2 YFSETQ. The CDR3 runs 13 residues. This CDR3 is CASSVGGFYEQYF. For the CDR3, the DNA is TGCGCCAGCAGCGTGGGGGGGTTCTACGAGCAGTACTTC.

On this clonotype: At one end, the junction sequence differs from germline, possibly due to a read error. The chain employs TRBV7-9 and TRBJ1-1, with 7 nucleotides matching TRBD1. Germline V gives CDR1 SEHNR, CDR2 FQNEAQ (reference sequence). This CDR3 has 13 residues. The DNA for the CDR3 is TGTGCCAGCAGCTTAGGACAGGGTTTTCGAGCTTTATTT. Its protein is CASSLGQGFRALF.

There are many counts of this clonotype. J is TRBJ1-6 and V is TRBV12-3 or TRBV12-4, with D hard to call. The CDR3 sequence is 14 residues long. The V and J ends lost 7 bases and 0 bases respectively, with 7 bases between them. In nucleotides, the CDR3 is TGTGCCAGCACTCAGAACTCCTATAATTCACCCCTCCACTTT. Residues: CASTQNSYNSPLHF.

The rearrangement joins TRBV6-5 to TRBJ2-5, with TRBD2 matching 8 bases. Germline assignment: CDR1 MNHEY and CDR2 SVGAGI. V was clipped by 2 bases and J by 3 bases; unmatched bases: 2. The CDR3 length is 14 residues. CDR3 region: CASSYPAGEETQYF. The CDR3 DNA sequence: TGTGCCAGCAGTTACCCAGCGGGGGAAGAGACCCAGTACTTC.

CDR3 nucleotides: TGTGCCAGCAATCCCAGTGAGCAGTACGTC. Its protein product is CASNPSEQYV. The gene calls are TRBV6-8 and TRBJ2-7; D gene uncertain. Trimming took 7 bases from V and 7 from J, leaving 8 bases between them. Germline CDR1 reads MNHGY; CDR2 reads SAAAGT. This CDR3 contains 10 residues.

There are a few counts of this clonotype. The rearrangement links TRBV5-1 to TRBJ2-3, with TRBD1 as a possible D gene (5 bases). The CDR3 extends over 16 amino acids. Germline CDR1 reads SGHRS; CDR2 reads YFSETQ. V lost 0 bases and J 0 bases, leaving 11 bases between the germline ends. The CDR3: CASSLDSGLSTDTQYF. The CDR3 nucleotides read TGCGCCAGCAGCTTGGATTCAGGGCTTAGCACAGATACGCAGTATTTT.

This clonotype was recorded a few times. The chain links TRBV7-6 to TRBJ2-5; no clear D gene. The germline V gene encodes CDR1 SGHVS and CDR2 FNYEAQ. This CDR3 spans 12 amino acids. Trimming took off 5 bases at V and 5 bases at J, with 9 bases between the two ends. This CDR3 is CASSRSRETQYF. CDR3 DNA: TGTGCCAGCAGCCGTAGCCGCGAGACCCAGTACTTC.

This chain links TRBV13 with TRBJ2-7; no reliable D call. V was cut by 0 bases and J by 5 bases, with 11 bases left in between. The CDR3 is 14 amino acids. Germline assignment: CDR1 PRHDT and CDR2 FYEKMQ (reference sequence). The CDR3 sequence: CASSLGHAENEQYF. DNA for the CDR3: TGTGCCAGCAGCTTAGGCCACGCGGAGAACGAGCAGTACTTC. The full variable domain, rest sourced from reference TRBV13 and TRBJ2-7, is AAGVIQSPRHLIKEKRETATLKCYPIPRHDTVYWYQQGPGQDPQFLISFYEKMQSDKGSIPDRFSAQQFSDYHSELNMSSLELGDSALYFCASSLGHAENEQYFGPGTRLTVT.

The table lists this clonotype with a few counts. This chain uses TRBV5-1 with TRBJ2-3; possible D gene TRBD2, 5 bases. The V and J ends lost 2 bases and 2 bases respectively, with 12 bases between them. Germline lookup yields CDR1 SGHRS and CDR2 YFSETQ. The CDR3 covers 15 residues. CDR3 nucleotide sequence: TGCGCCAGCAGCTTAGGTCTCGGGGACACAGATACGCAGTATTTT. This translates into CASSLGLGDTDTQYF.

The rearrangement uses TRBV6-5 and TRBJ1-6; D is ambiguous. This CDR3 comprises 13 residues. V lost 4 bases to trimming and J lost 7 bases, with 8 bases between them. Germline assignment: CDR1 MNHEY and CDR2 SVGAGI. CDR3 amino acids: CASSSTTNSPLHF. The DNA for the CDR3 is TGTGCCAGCAGTTCAACCACCAATTCACCCCTCCACTTT.

This chain uses TRBV6-6 with TRBJ2-6; TRBD1 matches 9 bases. Germline CDR1 is MNHNY and CDR2 is SVGAGI (reference sequence). The CDR3 totals 18 residues. V gave up 5 bases and J gave up 1 base; unmatched junction bases: 9. The CDR3 protein is CASSLAGTGRSGANVLTF. CDR3 coding DNA: TGTGCCAGCAGTCTGGCCGGGACAGGGCGGTCTGGGGCCAACGTCCTGACTTTC.

The V and J genes are TRBV5-6 and TRBJ1-5, with 7 nucleotides matching TRBD1. The V gene end was trimmed by 4 bases and the J gene end by 7 bases; junction bases not matched to a gene: 11. This CDR3 has 15 residues. The germline CDR1 and CDR2 sequences are SGHDT and YYEEEE. The CDR3 reads CASSPRQGMEQPQHF. The CDR3 DNA reads as TGTGCCAGCAGCCCACGACAGGGCATGGAACAGCCCCAGCATTTT. The full variable domain, in which reference TRBV5-6 and TRBJ1-5 provide the parts outside the CDR3, is DAGVTQSPTHLIKTRGQQVTLRCSPKSGHDTVSWYQQALGQGPQFIFQYYEEEERQRGNFPDRFSGHQFPNYSSELNVNALLLGDSALYLCASSPRQGMEQPQHFGDGTRLSIL.

This clonotype was seen more than once but under ten times. The chain couples TRBV9 to TRBJ1-2; a weak D match, TRBD1 (6 bases). Germline values: CDR1 SGDLS, CDR2 YYNGEE. V lost 3 bases and J 1 base, leaving 13 bases between the germline ends. The CDR3 is made up of 15 amino acids. The CDR3 loop is CASSARTRGNYGYTF. The CDR3, as DNA: TGTGCCAGCAGCGCTCGGACCAGGGGTAACTATGGCTACACCTTC.

The chain recombines TRBV30 with TRBJ2-7, with 8 bases lining up with TRBD1. Trimming cost V 5 bases and J 2 bases; bases outside gene matches: 8. CDR1 is GTSNPN, CDR2 SVGIG, per germline (reference sequence). CDR3 length equals 14 residues. CDR3 sequence reads: CAWGRDRPTYEQYF. DNA of the CDR3: TGTGCCTGGGGCCGGGACAGGCCCACCTACGAGCAGTACTTC. The full variable domain, in which reference TRBV30 and TRBJ2-7 provide the parts outside the CDR3, is SQTIHQWPATLVQPVGSPLSLECTVEGTSNPNLYWYRQAAGRGLQLLFYSVGIGQISSEVPQNLSASRPQDRQFILSSKKLLLSDSGFYLCAWGRDRPTYEQYFGPGTRLTVT.

The table lists this clonotype with a few counts. This chain joins TRBV12-3 or TRBV12-4 and TRBJ2-1, with 10 bases matching TRBD2. Unmatched junction bases numbered 1, after V lost 2 bases and J lost 6 bases. This CDR3 spans 14 amino acids. In DNA, the CDR3 is TGTGCCAGCAGTTTACTAGCGGGGGTCAATGAGCAGTTCTTC. Protein product: CASSLLAGVNEQFF.

The chain has TRBV5-1 and TRBJ1-1; possibly TRBD1 for D (6 bases). Germline V lookup: CDR1 SGHRS, CDR2 YFSETQ. CDR3 length equals 16 residues. The V and J ends lost 3 bases and 5 bases respectively, with 20 bases between them. This CDR3 is CASSSNAGVGLTEAFF. In DNA, the CDR3 is TGCGCCAGCAGCTCAAATGCAGGGGTAGGGCTAACTGAAGCTTTCTTT.

CDR3 nucleotides: TGTGCCACCTCCCGAGCCTCCTACGAGCAGTACGTC. It translates to CATSRASYEQYV. The chain is built from TRBV28 and TRBJ2-7; D is uncertain. The CDR3 has 12 amino acids. In germline, CDR1 is MDHEN, CDR2 SYDVKM. V lost 10 bases, J lost 0 bases, and 10 bases lay in between.

The rearrangement uses TRBV28 and TRBJ2-5, with a possible D match to TRBD2 (5 bases). Germline V gene lookup returns CDR1 MDHEN and CDR2 SYDVKM. CDR3 size: 15 residues. Between the trimmed V and J ends, which lost 2 bases and 3 bases, there was a span of 13 bases. CDR3 sequence (DNA): TGTGCCAGCAGTTTACCCGAGACTATAAAAGAGACCCAGTACTTC. Its protein product is CASSLPETIKETQYF.

This clonotype was seen at least ten times. V usage is TRBV7-9 and J usage is TRBJ1-1, with D hard to call. In germline, CDR1 is SEHNR, CDR2 FQNEAQ (reference sequence). Between the trimmed V and J ends, which lost 1 base and 3 bases, there was a span of 6 bases. This CDR3 is built from 13 residues. CDR3 region: CASSLVADTEAFF. The CDR3 DNA is TGTGCCAGCAGCTTAGTGGCGGACACTGAAGCTTTCTTT.

This sequence joins TRBV24-1 and TRBJ2-2; D may be TRBD1 (5 bases). The ends were cut back, 1 base at V and 8 bases at J, with 19 bases in the middle. The CDR3 is 17 residues long. Germline loops: CDR1 KGHDR, CDR2 SFDVKD. CDR3 amino acids: CATSDLYSGRDHGELFF. As DNA, the CDR3 is TGTGCCACCAGTGATTTATATTCGGGCAGGGATCATGGGGAGCTGTTTTTT.

The V and J genes are TRBV20-1 and TRBJ2-3; D is unresolved. The CDR3 runs to 13 residues. Per germline, CDR1 DFQATT and CDR2 SNEGSKA (reference sequence). The ends were cut back, 3 bases at V and 3 bases at J, with 10 bases in the middle. The chain's CDR3 is CSASRLATDTQYF. The CDR3 coding sequence is TGCAGTGCTAGCAGGCTCGCTACAGATACGCAGTATTTT.

This chain connects TRBV5-1 to TRBJ2-2, with TRBD2 matching 8 bases. Trimming removed 5 bases from V and 2 bases from J; junction bases left unmatched: 5. This CDR3 spans 15 amino acids. Germline CDR1 is SGHRS and CDR2 is YFSETQ. This chain's CDR3 is CASSRSGGNTGELFF. In DNA, the CDR3 is TGCGCCAGCAGTAGGAGCGGGGGAAACACCGGGGAGCTGTTTTTT. Supplemented by reference TRBV5-1 and TRBJ2-2, the full variable domain reads KAGVTQTPRYLIKTRGQQVTLSCSPISGHRSVSWYQQTPGQGLQFLFEYFSETQRNKGNFPGRFSGRQFSNSRSEMNVSTLELGDSALYLCASSRSGGNTGELFFGEGSRLTVL.

The chain carries TRBV5-1 and TRBJ2-3; tentatively, D is TRBD1 (6 bases). The ends were cut back, 0 bases at V and 2 bases at J, with 7 bases in the middle. The CDR3 loop spans 14 amino acids. The V gene's germline CDR1 is SGHRS and CDR2 YFSETQ. CDR3 nucleotide sequence: TGCGCCAGCAGCTTGGGACAGGTCACAGATACGCAGTATTTT. Protein product: CASSLGQVTDTQYF.

V usage is TRBV28 and J usage is TRBJ1-2; TRBD1 agrees at 7 bases. CDR3 length: 13 residues. With 2 bases clipped from V and 7 bases from J, the junction kept 4 bases outside the gene matches. Germline lookup yields CDR1 MDHEN and CDR2 SYDVKM. The CDR3 loop reads CASSLKRGLGYTF. The CDR3 bases are TGTGCCAGCAGTTTAAAGAGGGGGCTTGGCTACACCTTC.

The genes are TRBV9 and TRBJ2-7; the D gene is possibly TRBD1 (6 bases). Germline lookup yields CDR1 SGDLS and CDR2 YYNGEE. The length of the CDR3 is 16 residues. Trimming removed 0 bases at V and 3 bases at J, with 16 bases between. As DNA, the CDR3 is TGTGCCAGCAGCGTAGGAGGAAACAGGGCGATCTACGAGCAGTACTTC. Translating gives CASSVGGNRAIYEQYF.

This clonotype was seen more than once but under ten times. The gene calls are TRBV6-2 or TRBV6-3 and TRBJ1-3, with unresolved D. Trimming took 6 bases from V and 0 from J, leaving 9 bases between them. CDR1 MNHEY and CDR2 SVGEGT come from the germline V gene. This CDR3 region has 14 residues. The CDR3 nucleotides read TGTGCCAGCAGAAGCGGCTACTCTGGAAACACCATATATTTT. Its protein is CASRSGYSGNTIYF.

The genes are TRBV20-1 and TRBJ1-5, with no clear D. The CDR3 length is 16 residues. V was clipped by 4 bases and J by 1 base, with 17 bases between them. The germline CDR1 and CDR2 sequences are DFQATT and SNEGSKA (reference sequence). Here the CDR3 reads CSAIDGPIASNQPQHF. The CDR3 nucleotides read TGCAGTGCTATCGACGGGCCCATAGCGAGCAATCAGCCCCAGCATTTT.